The 6 T cell receptor beta chains presented below share a single source sample, sequenced in a study of blood T cell repertoires in COVID-19. Produced via immunoSEQ multiplex PCR; TCRdb's table is partial and in-frame only. The data contain approximately 100,000 clones, about 80% of them singletons. The sequenced sample consisted of peripheral blood. The receptor set was obtained from a man aged 55 to 70 with acute or convalescent COVID-19.

This chain links TRBV12-3 or TRBV12-4 with TRBJ2-5, with D hard to call. With 3 bases removed from V and 2 bases from J, the gap between germline ends came to 7 bases. The CDR3 length is 13 residues. For the CDR3, the DNA is TGTGCCAGCAGTTTGTTACGGCAAGAGACCCAGTACTTC. It specifies CASSLLRQETQYF.

The chain has TRBV29-1 and TRBJ1-3; D uncertain. Germline lookup yields CDR1 SQVTM and CDR2 ANQGSEA. V was trimmed by 6 bases and J by 4 bases, leaving 16 bases between them. The CDR3 has 14 amino acids. CDR3 in DNA: TGCAGCGTCACCCGGGTAAACCCCGGAAACACCATATATTTT. This sequence encodes CSVTRVNPGNTIYF.

V usage is TRBV18 and J usage is TRBJ2-2; 14 bases line up with TRBD2. Germline V gene lookup returns CDR1 KGHSH and CDR2 LQKENI. V was pared by 3 bases and J by 4 bases, with 4 bases of the junction left unmatched. There are 17 residues in the CDR3. In nucleotides, the CDR3 is TGTGCCAGCTCACCTGGACTAGCGGGGGGCTCCACCGGGGAGCTGTTTTTT. Translating gives CASSPGLAGGSTGELFF.

The V call is TRBV11-2, the J call TRBJ1-2; 8 bases are shared with TRBD1. This CDR3 contains 16 residues. Trimming took 7 bases from V and 4 from J; bases not matched to a gene: 14. From germline, CDR1 is SGHAT and CDR2 FQNNGV. CDR3 residues: CASNSLTGVTLYGYTF. CDR3 DNA: TGTGCCAGCAACTCACTGACAGGGGTGACCCTCTATGGCTACACCTTC.

The chain couples TRBV30 to TRBJ1-2; the match to TRBD1 covers 9 bases. J gave up 4 bases and V 1 base, and 1 base lay outside the gene matches. The CDR3 consists of 13 residues. The V gene's germline CDR1 is GTSNPN and CDR2 SVGIG (reference sequence). The CDR3 DNA reads TGTGCCTGGAGTGACAGGGGGCCCTATGGCTACACCTTC. Translating gives CAWSDRGPYGYTF.

The chain couples TRBV11-2 to TRBJ1-3; D is ambiguous. The V gene's germline CDR1 is SGHAT and CDR2 FQNNGV. The CDR3 is made up of 15 amino acids. Deletions cut 3 bases from V and 0 bases from J, with 9 bases between. CDR3: CASSFAGSSGNTIYF. The CDR3 region has the DNA TGTGCCAGCAGCTTTGCGGGCAGCTCTGGAAACACCATATATTTT.